Following are 12 T cell receptor beta chains from one sample sequenced in a study of blood T cell repertoires in COVID-19. Only in-frame clones appear in the TCRdb table, and some are missing; sequencing was by immunoSEQ multiplex PCR. The sample includes some 230,000 clones, 75% to 85% seen only once; the top ten take around 6.8%. Sample: peripheral blood. These receptors all come from a woman aged 45-65 years with acute or convalescent COVID-19.

This chain connects TRBV27 to TRBJ2-2; a possible D gene is TRBD2 (6 bases). Germline CDR1 MNHEY, CDR2 SMNVEV (reference sequence). Deletions cut 0 bases from V and 5 bases from J, with 19 bases between. This CDR3 is built from 18 residues. CDR3 sequence reads: CASSLSPGNGRRTGELFF. The CDR3 nucleotides read TGTGCCAGCAGTTTATCGCCAGGCAACGGGAGAAGAACCGGGGAGCTGTTTTTT.

This chain joins TRBV5-1 and TRBJ1-4; tentatively, D is TRBD1 (5 bases). Germline V gives CDR1 SGHRS, CDR2 YFSETQ. This CDR3 contains 14 residues. V gave up 3 bases and J gave up 8 bases, with 14 bases separating them. As DNA, the CDR3 is TGCGCCAGCAGCTCCTTTGCAGGGCGGGAAAAACTGTTTTTT. This codes for CASSSFAGREKLFF.

The rearrangement joins TRBV27 to TRBJ2-3; TRBD1 agrees at 11 bases. CDR1 MNHEY and CDR2 SMNVEV come from the germline V gene (reference sequence). The CDR3 covers 16 residues. V gave up 3 bases and J gave up 2 bases; unmatched junction bases: 4. The DNA of the CDR3 is TGTGCCAGCAGTTTTGGACAGGGGGCCCCCACAGATACGCAGTATTTT. It translates to CASSFGQGAPTDTQYF.

V is TRBV7-9 and J is TRBJ1-1, with a weak D call TRBD1 (5 bases). This CDR3 region has 14 residues. Trimming shortened V by 4 bases and J by 4 bases, and 13 bases separated the two germline ends. Germline V gene sequence: CDR1 SEHNR, CDR2 FQNEAQ (reference sequence). In DNA form, the CDR3 reads TGTGCCAGCAGCTCTAGTGGGGGGATCACTGAAGCTTTCTTT. Translation: CASSSSGGITEAFF. The variable domain in full, with the rest retrieved from reference TRBV7-9 and TRBJ1-1, is DTGVSQNPRHKITKRGQNVTFRCDPISEHNRLYWYRQTLGQGPEFLTYFQNEAQLEKSRLLSDRFSAERPKGSFSTLEIQRTEQGDSAMYLCASSSSGGITEAFFGQGTRLTVV.

This clone appeared a single time. This chain connects TRBV3-1 (or the pseudogene TRBV3-2) to TRBJ1-2; D gene uncertain. V was trimmed by 1 base and J by 4 bases, leaving 13 bases between them. The CDR3 length is 15 residues. CDR1 is LGHDT and CDR2 is YNNKEL in the germline V gene (reference sequence). CDR3: CASSQVEGEGYGYTF. CDR3 DNA: TGTGCCAGCAGCCAAGTTGAGGGTGAGGGCTATGGCTACACCTTC.

This clone was seen once. V is TRBV28 and J is TRBJ2-6, with D perhaps matching TRBD2 (5 bases). In germline, CDR1 is MDHEN, CDR2 SYDVKM. The CDR3 loop spans 15 amino acids. V dropped 2 bases and J dropped 2 bases, with 7 bases sitting between them. CDR3 amino acids: CASSLGSAGANVLTF. CDR3 sequence (DNA): TGTGCCAGCAGTTTAGGGAGTGCTGGGGCCAACGTCCTGACTTTC.

The chain is built from TRBV28 and TRBJ1-2; 9 bases align to TRBD1. The CDR3 is 14 amino acids. Germline CDR1 reads MDHEN; CDR2 reads SYDVKM. The junction had 5 bases not matched to a gene; V was cut back by 5 bases and J by 4 bases. The CDR3 region is CASSPGQGFYGYTF. For the CDR3, the DNA is TGTGCCAGCAGTCCGGGACAGGGTTTCTATGGCTACACCTTC.

The chain joins TRBV10-1 to TRBJ2-7; a weak D match, TRBD2 (5 bases). Trimming pared 2 bases from V and 1 base from J, leaving 12 bases between. Per the germline V gene, CDR1 is WNHNN and CDR2 is SYGVQD (reference sequence). This CDR3 is built from 15 residues. The CDR3 DNA reads as TGCGCCAGCAGTGAGGAGGGCGCGCCTTCCTACGAGCAGTACTTC. Amino acid sequence: CASSEEGAPSYEQYF.

This chain joins TRBV19 and TRBJ1-4; D gene unclear. CDR3 length: 14 residues. Germline V lookup: CDR1 LNHDA, CDR2 SQIVND (reference sequence). Trimming left V 3 bases short and J 8 bases short, with 13 bases between. CDR3 sequence: CASSIRDISEKLFF. The CDR3 DNA follows: TGTGCCAGTAGTATTCGGGATATTAGCGAAAAACTGTTTTTT.

This rearrangement joins TRBV25-1 to TRBJ1-1; 10 positions match TRBD1. The J segment lost 10 bases and the V segment lost 2 bases, leaving 4 bases of the junction unmatched. CDR3 length: 13 residues. The germline V gene encodes CDR1 MGHDK and CDR2 SYGVNS. As DNA, the CDR3 is TGTGCCAGCAGTGAAAGGGGGACAGGGGCAGCTTTCTTT. Its translation is CASSERGTGAAFF.

This chain connects TRBV19 to TRBJ2-7; 9 nucleotides line up with TRBD2. Germline values: CDR1 LNHDA, CDR2 SQIVND (reference sequence). J lost 6 bases, V lost 3 bases, and 6 bases had no gene match. The CDR3 length is 14 residues. For the CDR3, the DNA is TGTGCCAGTAGTATCGGTCTAGCGGGACGCGAGCAGTACTTC. Protein sequence: CASSIGLAGREQYF.

CDR3 DNA sequence: TGTGCCAGCAGTGAGAGACTAGCGGCCTACTTC. Residues: CASSERLAAYF. The chain couples TRBV2 to TRBJ2-7; TRBD2 matches at 9 bases. V shed 3 bases and J 13 bases; nucleotides not matched to a gene: 4. This CDR3 has 11 residues. Germline V CDR1 and CDR2: SNHLY, FYNNEI.